The 26 T cell receptor beta chains below were found in one sample sequenced in a study of brain T cells in children with intractable seizures. This table comes from immunoSEQ multiplex PCR, and its TCRdb copy is limited to in-frame clones, with some not included. The sample contains 80,000 or so clones, 90% to 95% of which appear only once. The sample consisted of peripheral blood, taken at surgery. These receptors all stem from a boy less than two years old with tuberous sclerosis and intractable seizures.

The rearrangement links TRBV30 to TRBJ1-5, with D unresolved. Germline CDR1 and CDR2: GTSNPN and SVGIG (reference sequence). Trimming took off 0 bases at V and 7 bases at J, with 10 bases between the two ends. The CDR3 totals 13 residues. DNA for the CDR3: TGTGCCTGGAGTGTACGAATCGGGCAGCCCCAGCATTTT. Its translation: CAWSVRIGQPQHF.

This rearrangement joins TRBV3-1 (or the pseudogene TRBV3-2) to TRBJ2-7; 8 bases are a match to TRBD2. V lost 0 bases, J lost 7 bases, and 11 bases stayed unmatched. This CDR3 is 16 amino acids long. CDR1 is LGHDT, CDR2 YNNKEL, per germline (reference sequence). DNA for the CDR3: TGTGCCAGCAGCCAAGAGGCTGGGACTAGGTATGGGGAGCAGTACTTC. The encoded protein is CASSQEAGTRYGEQYF.

This clone has more than one count but fewer than ten. This chain links TRBV19 with TRBJ2-1, with D tentatively TRBD2 (5 bases). Trimming removed 3 bases at V and 2 bases at J, with 11 bases between. Germline V gene sequence: CDR1 LNHDA, CDR2 SQIVND (reference sequence). The CDR3 has 15 residues. CDR3 loop: CASSMFSEAYNEQFF. The CDR3 DNA follows: TGTGCCAGTAGTATGTTTAGCGAGGCCTACAATGAGCAGTTCTTC.

The chain couples TRBV7-8 to TRBJ1-1; D perhaps matches TRBD1 (5 bases). V lost 4 bases and J 8 bases, leaving 20 bases between the germline ends. The CDR3 totals 15 residues. CDR1 and CDR2 (germline): SGHVS, FQNEAQ. The CDR3, as DNA: TGTGCCAGCAGCTACCAGCCCGGGACCCAGGAGGAAGCTTTCTTT. Protein product: CASSYQPGTQEEAFF.

The chain carries TRBV7-9 and TRBJ2-7; the match to TRBD2 covers 7 bases. Trimming took 5 bases from V and 3 from J; bases not matched to a gene: 7. Germline CDR1 SEHNR, CDR2 FQNEAQ (reference sequence). This CDR3 contains 14 residues. The DNA of the CDR3 is TGTGCCAGCAGCCCAGCGGGAAACCTCTACGAGCAGTACTTC. Translation: CASSPAGNLYEQYF.

This chain connects TRBV30 to TRBJ1-1, with D maybe TRBD1 (5 bases). The V gene lost 2 bases and the J gene lost 5 bases, with 21 bases spanning the gap. Germline V gives CDR1 GTSNPN, CDR2 SVGIG (reference sequence). This CDR3 is built from 16 residues. CDR3 region: CAWSRGAHPGGTEAFF. As DNA, the CDR3 is TGTGCCTGGAGTCGAGGGGCTCATCCCGGGGGGACTGAAGCTTTCTTT.

In this sample, this clone turned up a few times. The chain is built from TRBV24-1 and TRBJ1-5; D perhaps matches TRBD1 (6 bases). V gave up 3 bases and J gave up 7 bases, with 15 bases separating them. This CDR3 is 15 amino acids long. The germline V gene has CDR1 KGHDR and CDR2 SFDVKD. Written as DNA, the CDR3 is TGTGCCACCAGTGATGGGGCAGGGGAAATCCAGCCCCAGCATTTT. The encoded protein is CATSDGAGEIQPQHF.

The J gene is TRBJ2-3, the V gene TRBV12-3 or TRBV12-4; 7 nucleotides line up with TRBD1. The V and J ends lost 7 bases and 4 bases, in that order; junction bases with no gene match: 5. This CDR3 spans 13 amino acids. CDR3 sequence: CASTLTGPDTQYF. CDR3 nucleotide sequence: TGTGCCAGCACCCTGACAGGGCCAGATACGCAGTATTTT.

V is TRBV7-9 and J is TRBJ1-1; D remains ambiguous. The CDR3 contains 15 residues. V was cut by 1 base and J by 5 bases, with 14 bases left in between. Germline-derived CDR1 and CDR2 are SEHNR and FQNEAQ (reference sequence). This CDR3 reads CASSLGIGMGTEAFF. CDR3 in DNA: TGTGCCAGCAGCTTAGGTATAGGGATGGGTACTGAAGCTTTCTTT. Complete variable domain (other parts from reference TRBV7-9 and TRBJ1-1): DTGVSQNPRHKITKRGQNVTFRCDPISEHNRLYWYRQTLGQGPEFLTYFQNEAQLEKSRLLSDRFSAERPKGSFSTLEIQRTEQGDSAMYLCASSLGIGMGTEAFFGQGTRLTVV.

J is TRBJ2-5 and V is TRBV12-5, with D unclear. Germline V gene data show CDR1 as LGHNT and CDR2 as FRNRAP. The germline V and J ends were trimmed by 10 bases and 1 base, with 16 bases remaining between them. This CDR3 spans 14 amino acids. DNA of the CDR3: TGTGCTACCCATGGGTCTTCTCCCCAAGAGACCCAGTACTTC. Amino acids: CATHGSSPQETQYF.

The rearrangement uses TRBV15 and TRBJ2-1, with 8 bases aligning to TRBD2. Germline V gene data show CDR1 as LNHNV and CDR2 as YYDKDF (reference sequence). V trimming: 6 bases; J trimming: 3 bases; junction bases outside the gene matches: 10. CDR3 length: 16 amino acids. The CDR3 sequence: CATRKRAGGLYNEQFF. DNA for the CDR3: TGTGCCACCAGAAAAAGGGCGGGGGGTCTCTACAATGAGCAGTTCTTC.

The rearrangement joins TRBV5-4 to TRBJ1-5, with D unclear. With 5 bases removed from V and 7 bases from J, the gap between germline ends came to 13 bases. Per germline, CDR1 SGHNT and CDR2 YYREEE (reference sequence). The CDR3 is 13 amino acids. The chain's CDR3 is CASSAGRGQPQHF. The CDR3 bases are TGTGCCAGCAGTGCGGGCCGCGGGCAGCCCCAGCATTTT.

V gene TRBV11-2 combines with J gene TRBJ2-1; D is perhaps TRBD2 (6 bases). The germline V and J ends were trimmed by 3 bases and 1 base, with 10 bases remaining between them. The CDR3 consists of 15 residues. CDR1 is SGHAT and CDR2 is FQNNGV in the germline V gene. CDR3 sequence: CASSFFGGSYNEQFF. In DNA, the CDR3 is TGTGCCAGCAGCTTTTTCGGGGGTTCCTACAATGAGCAGTTCTTC.

The chain carries TRBV7-9 and TRBJ2-2, with TRBD1 identical over 9 bases. The V segment lost 5 bases and the J segment 4 bases; nucleotides outside the gene matches: 8. Germline lookup yields CDR1 SEHNR and CDR2 FQNEAQ (reference sequence). This CDR3 is 16 amino acids long. The CDR3 nucleotides read TGTGCCAGCAGCCAGGACAGGGGCCAATCCACCGGGGAGCTGTTTTTT. As protein: CASSQDRGQSTGELFF.

This chain connects TRBV3-1 (or the pseudogene TRBV3-2) to TRBJ2-3; 9 bases line up with TRBD2. CDR3 length: 16 amino acids. V lost 0 bases to trimming and J lost 4 bases; unmatched junction nucleotides: 5. CDR1 LGHDT and CDR2 YNNKEL come from the germline V gene (reference sequence). Here the CDR3 reads CASSQEGGGASDTQYF. As DNA, the CDR3 is TGTGCCAGCAGCCAAGAGGGCGGGGGGGCATCAGATACGCAGTATTTT.

This chain links TRBV6-1 with TRBJ1-1; D remains ambiguous. The CDR3 sequence is 13 residues long. CDR1 is MNHNS and CDR2 is SASEGT in the germline V gene. V was clipped by 2 bases and J by 10 bases, with 14 bases between them. CDR3 nucleotides: TGTGCCAGCAGTGAACAACCGGGCCGTAGAGCTTTCTTT. It translates to CASSEQPGRRAFF.

This chain joins TRBV15 and TRBJ2-2, with D uncertain. Deletions cut 3 bases from V and 4 bases from J, with 6 bases between. This CDR3 has 13 amino acids. CDR1 and CDR2 (germline): LNHNV, YYDKDF (reference sequence). CDR3 sequence: CATSRVFTGELFF. The CDR3 region has the DNA TGTGCCACCAGCAGGGTATTCACCGGGGAGCTGTTTTTT.

V usage is TRBV4-1 and J usage is TRBJ1-1, with D perhaps TRBD1 (6 bases). CDR1 and CDR2 from the germline V gene are MGHRA and YSYEKL. Trimming cost V 0 bases and J 1 base, with 24 bases left between them. The CDR3 length is 20 residues. The CDR3 loop reads CASSQELFASRGRPNTEAFF. CDR3 in DNA: TGCGCCAGCAGCCAAGAATTATTCGCCTCCAGGGGCAGGCCGAACACTGAAGCTTTCTTT.

The J gene is TRBJ2-3, the V gene TRBV11-3; unclear D gene. The V gene's germline CDR1 is SGHNT and CDR2 YENEEA. V was trimmed by 2 bases and J by 3 bases, leaving 9 bases between them. The CDR3 loop spans 14 amino acids. The CDR3 DNA is TGTGCCAGCAGCTTAATAGCAGCGACAGATACGCAGTATTTT. Translated, it gives CASSLIAATDTQYF.

The rearrangement links TRBV6-6 to TRBJ2-1, with D perhaps TRBD1 (5 bases). Trimming pared 10 bases from V and 7 bases from J, leaving 14 bases between. CDR3 length equals 12 residues. Looked up from germline, CDR1 is MNHNY and CDR2 is SVGAGI (reference sequence). The CDR3 here is CAILLGVNEQFF. The CDR3 bases are TGTGCCATCCTCTTAGGGGTTAATGAGCAGTTCTTC.

The chain recombines TRBV2 with TRBJ2-1; 8 positions agree with TRBD1. The CDR3 consists of 17 residues. Germline lookup yields CDR1 SNHLY and CDR2 FYNNEI. V shed 4 bases, J shed 0 bases, and the junction held 8 bases outside the gene matches. CDR3 sequence (DNA): TGTGCCAGCAGTGGTGTGCAGGGGGCAAGCTCCTACAATGAGCAGTTCTTC. Translation gives CASSGVQGASSYNEQFF. The full variable domain, in which reference TRBV2 and TRBJ2-1 provide the parts outside the CDR3, is EPEVTQTPSHQVTQMGQEVILRCVPISNHLYFYWYRQILGQKVEFLVSFYNNEISEKSEIFDDQFSVERPDGSNFTLKIRSTKLEDSAMYFCASSGVQGASSYNEQFFGPGTRLTVL.

J is TRBJ2-7 and V is TRBV7-2; possible D gene TRBD1, 5 bases. CDR1 is SGHTA, CDR2 FQGNSA, per germline. This CDR3 has 15 amino acids. The V end lost 1 base, the J end lost 2 bases, and 12 bases lay between the germline ends. CDR3 amino acids: CASSLVFDSPYEQYF. CDR3 coding DNA: TGTGCCAGCAGCTTAGTATTCGACAGCCCCTACGAGCAGTACTTC.

In its sample, this clone was seen once. The chain is built from TRBV10-3 and TRBJ1-1; no definite D call. This CDR3 comprises 14 residues. The ends were cut back, 0 bases at V and 2 bases at J, with 7 bases in the middle. The germline gives CDR1 ENHRY, CDR2 SYGVKD. The CDR3 region is CAISESLLNTEAFF. The CDR3 DNA reads TGTGCCATCAGTGAGTCACTTCTCAACACTGAAGCTTTCTTT.

The chain uses TRBV19 and TRBJ1-1, with 9 positions matching TRBD1. V shed 5 bases, J shed 4 bases, and the junction held 11 bases outside the gene matches. The germline V gene encodes CDR1 LNHDA and CDR2 SQIVND (reference sequence). This CDR3 has 16 amino acids. The CDR3 DNA reads TGTGCCAGTAGTCCAGAGAACAGGGGGCTGGGCACTGAAGCTTTCTTT. As protein: CASSPENRGLGTEAFF.

The chain links TRBV7-2 to TRBJ2-2; TRBD2 agrees at 9 bases. With V trimmed by 3 bases and J by 1 base, 0 bases remained unmatched. The CDR3 length is 15 residues. Per the germline V gene, CDR1 is SGHTA and CDR2 is FQGNSA. CDR3: CASSLTSGNTGELFF. CDR3 nucleotides: TGTGCCAGCAGCTTGACTAGCGGGAACACCGGGGAGCTGTTTTTT.

This sequence joins TRBV5-1 and TRBJ1-4; 9 bases are a match to TRBD1. This CDR3 comprises 15 residues. The V segment lost 6 bases and the J segment 12 bases; nucleotides outside the gene matches: 15. Germline CDR1 is SGHRS and CDR2 is YFSETQ. The CDR3, as DNA: TGCGCCAGCAAACCGGGACAGGGTTTTGGCGTAGAACTGTTTTTT. Its protein product is CASKPGQGFGVELFF.